Listed below are T cell receptor beta chains from one sample, sequenced in a study of T cell responses to AZD1222 COVID-19 vaccine. Clones were sequenced by immunoSEQ multiplex PCR, and TCRdb holds only the in-frame ones, with some missing. Found here are just over 80,000 clones, 75% to 90% of them singletons; the top ten hold approximately 5.8%. The specimen comprised peripheral blood, sampled on day 0 of AZD1222 vaccination. Receptor source: an adult in good health. CDR3s include the opening cysteine and the closing phenylalanine or tryptophan. D genes are given only for firm matches. Some rows mark clone size as missing; the rest say once, few, many or name a class of expanded clone.

>12|-|TRBV9|TRBJ2-1|-
CASSPDYNEQFF
TGTGCCAGCAGCCCAGATTACAATGAGCAGTTCTTC
>12|-|TRBV9|TRBJ1-1|-
CASSVGGSEAFF
TGTGCCAGCAGCGTAGGGGGGAGTGAAGCTTTCTTT
>13|-|TRBV11-3|TRBJ1-1|-
CASSLWPNTEAFF
TGTGCCAGCAGCTTATGGCCGAACACTGAAGCTTTCTTT
>16|TRBD1|TRBV19|TRBJ2-7|-
CASKAEVMQGENEQYF
TGTGCCAGTAAAGCGGAAGTAATGCAGGGGGAGAACGAGCAGTACTTC
>14|-|TRBV19|TRBJ1-5|-
CASSIGGFNQPQHF
TGTGCCAGTAGTATCGGGGGGTTCAATCAGCCCCAGCATTTT
>16|-|TRBV19|TRBJ1-5|-
CASSPRTARSNQPQHF
TGTGCCAGTAGTCCCCGGACGGCCCGTAGCAATCAGCCCCAGCATTTT
>14|-|TRBV7-2|TRBJ1-2|-
CASSLDRAGYGYTF
TGTGCCAGCAGCTTAGACAGGGCGGGCTATGGCTACACCTTC
>16|TRBD1|TRBV6-5|TRBJ1-6|once
CASSYSSPGGRSPLHF
TGTGCCAGCAGTTACTCTTCCCCAGGGGGTCGGTCACCCCTCCACTTT
>17|TRBD1|TRBV7-9|TRBJ2-2|-
CASSPRTGGRNTGELFF
TGTGCCAGCAGCCCGCGTACAGGGGGAAGGAACACCGGGGAGCTGTTTTTT
>11|-|TRBV7-6|TRBJ2-7|-
CASSSYYEQYF
TGTGCCAGCAGCTCCTACTACGAGCAGTACTTC
>15|-|TRBV27|TRBJ1-1|-
CASSPQRGRGTEAFF
TGTGCCAGCAGTCCGCAGAGGGGCCGCGGCACTGAAGCTTTCTTT
>14|-|TRBV7-9|TRBJ1-5|-
CASSLDYISQPQHF
TGTGCCAGCAGCTTAGACTATATCTCTCAGCCCCAGCATTTT
>11|-|TRBV10-3|TRBJ2-7|-
CAISAAYEQYF
TGTGCCATCAGTGCGGCCTACGAGCAGTACTTC
>12|-|TRBV19|TRBJ1-2|-
CASGKVNYGYTF
TGTGCCAGTGGCAAGGTTAACTATGGCTACACCTTC
>14|-|TRBV30|TRBJ1-6|-
CAWEGGVAGSPLHF
TGTGCCTGGGAGGGGGGCGTGGCCGGATCACCCCTCCACTTT
>14|-|TRBV5-4|TRBJ1-6|-
CASSFRGDNSPLHF
TGTGCCAGCAGCTTCAGAGGGGATAATTCACCCCTCCACTTT
>15|TRBD1|TRBV11-2|TRBJ2-7|few
CASSSRQGTPHEQYF
TGTGCCAGCAGCTCGAGACAGGGGACCCCCCACGAGCAGTACTTC
>16|-|TRBV28|TRBJ1-3|-
CASRGALSPRGNTIYF
TGTGCCAGCAGAGGAGCGTTAAGCCCCCGCGGAAACACCATATATTTT
>14|-|TRBV7-2|TRBJ1-4|-
CASSRTILNEKLFF
TGTGCCAGCAGCCGGACTATTCTTAATGAAAAACTGTTTTTT
>13|-|TRBV28|TRBJ1-4|-
CASSLIGYEKLFF
TGTGCCAGCAGTTTAATCGGGTATGAAAAACTGTTTTTT
>15|TRBD2|TRBV4-1|TRBJ2-3|-
CASSQGGGEGATQYF
TGCGCCAGCAGCCAAGGGGGTGGGGAGGGCGCTACGCAGTATTTT
>14|-|TRBV4-3|TRBJ1-4|-
CASSQDLGSEKLFF
TGCGCCAGCAGCCAAGATCTGGGGTCGGAAAAACTGTTTTTT
>15|TRBD1|TRBV6-5|TRBJ2-2|-
CASRGQGARTGELFF
TGTGCCAGCAGGGGACAGGGGGCGCGCACCGGGGAGCTGTTTTTT
>14|-|TRBV6-5|TRBJ1-4|-
CASSFQGYSEKLFF
TGTGCCAGCAGTTTTCAGGGATATAGCGAAAAACTGTTTTTT